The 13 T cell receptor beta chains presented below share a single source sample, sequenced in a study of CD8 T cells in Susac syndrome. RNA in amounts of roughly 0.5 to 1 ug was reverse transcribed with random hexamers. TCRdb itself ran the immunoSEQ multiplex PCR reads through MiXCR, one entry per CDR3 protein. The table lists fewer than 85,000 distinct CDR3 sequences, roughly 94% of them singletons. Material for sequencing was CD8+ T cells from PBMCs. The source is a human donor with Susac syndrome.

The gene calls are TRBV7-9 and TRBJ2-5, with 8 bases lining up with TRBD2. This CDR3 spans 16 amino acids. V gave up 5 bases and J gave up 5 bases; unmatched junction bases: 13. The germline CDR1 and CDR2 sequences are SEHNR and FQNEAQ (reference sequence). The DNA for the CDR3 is TGTGCCAGCAGCGGTCGGGCGGGGGGCCTTGATGAGACCCAGTACTTC. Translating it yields CASSGRAGGLDETQYF.

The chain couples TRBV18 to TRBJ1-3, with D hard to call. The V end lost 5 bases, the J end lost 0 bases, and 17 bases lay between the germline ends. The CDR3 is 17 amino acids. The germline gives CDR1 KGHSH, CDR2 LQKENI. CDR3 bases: TGTGCCAGCTCATCCGACACTCCATTTAGCTCTGGAAACACCATATATTTT. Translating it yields CASSSDTPFSSGNTIYF. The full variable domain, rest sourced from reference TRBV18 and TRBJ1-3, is NAGVMQNPRHLVRRRGQEARLRCSPMKGHSHVYWYRQLPEEGLKFMVYLQKENIIDESGMPKERFSAEFPKEGPSILRIQQVVRGDSAAYFCASSSDTPFSSGNTIYFGEGSWLTVV.

This CDR3 reads CASSIDGGSSYNSPLHF. The CDR3 DNA reads as TGTGCCAGTAGTATTGACGGCGGGAGCTCCTATAATTCACCCCTCCACTTT. The chain couples TRBV19 to TRBJ1-6; D unresolved. The CDR3 is 17 residues long. Germline CDR1 and CDR2: LNHDA and SQIVND (reference sequence). With 3 bases removed from V and 0 bases from J, the gap between germline ends came to 12 bases.

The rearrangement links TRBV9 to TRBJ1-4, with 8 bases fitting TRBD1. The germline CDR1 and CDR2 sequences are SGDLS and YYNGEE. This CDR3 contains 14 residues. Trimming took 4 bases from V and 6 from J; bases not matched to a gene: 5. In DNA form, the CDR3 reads TGTGCCAGCAGCATCCAGGGGGCTGATGAAAAACTGTTTTTT. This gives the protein CASSIQGADEKLFF.

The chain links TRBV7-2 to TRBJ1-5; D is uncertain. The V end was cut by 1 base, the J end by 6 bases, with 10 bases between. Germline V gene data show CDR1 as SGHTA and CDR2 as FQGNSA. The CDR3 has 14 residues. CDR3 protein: CASSLGGFGQPQHF. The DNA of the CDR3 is TGTGCCAGCAGCTTAGGAGGGTTCGGTCAGCCCCAGCATTTT.

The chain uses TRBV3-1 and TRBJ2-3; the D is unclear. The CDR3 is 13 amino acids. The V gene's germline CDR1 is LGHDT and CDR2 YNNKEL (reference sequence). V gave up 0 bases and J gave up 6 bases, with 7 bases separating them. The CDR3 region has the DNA TGTGCCAGCAGCCAAGAGCTAGTTGATACGCAGTATTTT. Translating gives CASSQELVDTQYF.

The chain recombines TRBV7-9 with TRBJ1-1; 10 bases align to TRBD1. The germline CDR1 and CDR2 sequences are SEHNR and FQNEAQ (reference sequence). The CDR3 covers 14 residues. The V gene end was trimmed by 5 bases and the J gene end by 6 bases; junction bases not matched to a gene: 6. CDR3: CASSPPGTGAEAFF. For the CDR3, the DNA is TGTGCCAGCAGCCCCCCCGGGACAGGGGCTGAAGCTTTCTTT.

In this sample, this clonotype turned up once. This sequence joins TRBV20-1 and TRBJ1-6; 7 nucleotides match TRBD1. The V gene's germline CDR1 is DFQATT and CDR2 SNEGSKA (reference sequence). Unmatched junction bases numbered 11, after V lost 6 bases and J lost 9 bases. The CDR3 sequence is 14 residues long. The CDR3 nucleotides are TGCAGTGCCCCAATGGGGACAGAGGGTTCACCCCTCCACTTT. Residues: CSAPMGTEGSPLHF.

This CDR3 is CSVAGLGGGSYNEQFF. CDR3 in DNA: TGCAGCGTCGCAGGACTCGGGGGTGGGTCCTACAATGAGCAGTTCTTC. The chain combines TRBV29-1 with TRBJ2-1; possible D gene TRBD2, 6 bases. CDR3 length: 16 amino acids. V lost 6 bases to trimming and J lost 1 base, with 19 bases between them. Germline CDR1 and CDR2: SQVTM and ANQGSEA.

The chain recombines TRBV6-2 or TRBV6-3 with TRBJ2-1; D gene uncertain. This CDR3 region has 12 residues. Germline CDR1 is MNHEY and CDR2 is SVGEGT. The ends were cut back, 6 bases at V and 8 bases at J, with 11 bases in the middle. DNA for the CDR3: TGTGCCAGCAGCCCGACTGCACATGAGCAGTTCTTC. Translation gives CASSPTAHEQFF.

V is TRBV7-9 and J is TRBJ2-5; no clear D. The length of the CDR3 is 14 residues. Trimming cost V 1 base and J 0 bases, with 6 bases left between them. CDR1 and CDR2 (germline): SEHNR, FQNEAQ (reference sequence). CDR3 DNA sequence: TGTGCCAGCAGCTTAGTACAGAACCAAGAGACCCAGTACTTC. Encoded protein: CASSLVQNQETQYF. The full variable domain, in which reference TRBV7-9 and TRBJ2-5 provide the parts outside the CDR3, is DTGVSQNPRHKITKRGQNVTFRCDPISEHNRLYWYRQTLGQGPEFLTYFQNEAQLEKSRLLSDRFSAERPKGSFSTLEIQRTEQGDSAMYLCASSLVQNQETQYFGPGTRLLVL.

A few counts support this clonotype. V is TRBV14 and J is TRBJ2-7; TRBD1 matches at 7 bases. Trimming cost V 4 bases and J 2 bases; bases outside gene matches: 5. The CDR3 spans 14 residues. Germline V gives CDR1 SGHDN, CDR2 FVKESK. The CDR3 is CASSPRQGPYEQYF. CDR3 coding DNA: TGTGCCAGCAGCCCTCGACAGGGACCCTACGAGCAGTACTTC.

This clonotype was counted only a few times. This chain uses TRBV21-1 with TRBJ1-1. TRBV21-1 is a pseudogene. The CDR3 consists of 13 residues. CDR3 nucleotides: TGTGCCAGCAGTCACGCGAGGGGAACTGAAGCTTTCTTT. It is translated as CASSHARGTEAFF.